The source of this T cell receptor (beta chain) is a study of CD8 T cells in ankylosing spondylitis. In regard to this clonotype: Its antigen is not identified.

Preparation of TCR beta libraries was done by quantitative 5'-RACE with molecular barcodes. Each CDR3 protein gets one entry after TCRdb re-called the 5' RACE reads with MiXCR. The data hold approximately 210,000 distinct CDR3 sequences, with 10% to 15% observed a single time. General study results and limits: Blood from ankylosing spondylitis patients appeared to carry a characteristic roughly eight-variant TCR beta motif. Earlier authors reported some of these motif variants in reactive arthritis synovial fluid and blood. Matched synovial fluid from ankylosing spondylitis patients was reported to be enriched for disease-linked clones.

The sequencing input was blood, either unsorted or a sorted T cell fraction (not recorded which). This TCR came from a male donor with ankylosing spondylitis or in good health (not recorded which).

CDR3 DNA sequence: TGTGCCAGTAGTATGGGGCAGGTGGGTCAGCCCCAGCATTTT. As protein: CASSMGQVGQPQHF. The chain couples TRBV19 to TRBJ1-5; weak D call: TRBD1 (5 bases). Germline V gene lookup returns CDR1 LNHDA and CDR2 SQIVND (reference sequence). The CDR3 contains 14 residues. The V gene lost 3 bases and the J gene lost 6 bases, with 12 bases spanning the gap.